Listed here is a single T cell receptor beta chain. The CDR3 spans 16 residues. CDR1 and CDR2 from the germline V gene are SGHTA and FQGTGA. Trimming at V came to 5 bases and at J to 2 bases, leaving 9 bases not matched to a gene. This sample was included in a study of blood T cell repertoires in COVID-19. The overall study: From T cells, B-cell-depleted T cells, or PBMCs came the material, which was cDNA or gDNA.

The table came from immunoSEQ multiplex PCR; TCRdb's copy has only in-frame clones and leaves some out. The sample lists 250,000 to 300,000 clones; roughly 87% were seen once. The clonotype comes from a woman in her 30s with acute or convalescent COVID-19. Sequences were obtained from peripheral blood. The V and J genes are TRBV7-3 and TRBJ2-1; 7 bases map to TRBD2. The CDR3 DNA sequence: TGTGCCAGCAGCCAAACTAGCGACAAAGCCTACAATGAGCAGTTCTTC. Amino acids: CASSQTSDKAYNEQFF.